This T cell receptor (beta chain) was captured by sequencing in a study of blood T cell repertoires in COVID-19. Per the original methods: Estimation of nucleated cell counts was performed using reference gene primer amplification. Some clones are missing from TCRdb's copy, which holds only in-frame ones; the method was immunoSEQ multiplex PCR. V and J calls and clone size are copied from that table; D and trimming were computed from the DNA. The sample lists roughly 150,000 clones; about 80% were seen once. V was clipped by 6 bases and J by 2 bases; unmatched bases: 7. The CDR3 length is 18 residues. From germline, CDR1 is LNHNV and CDR2 YYDKDF (reference sequence).

The TCR originated in a human donor in a cohort sampled during active COVID-19. This chain links TRBV15 with TRBJ2-1, with 16 positions matching TRBD2. Sequenced material: peripheral blood. CDR3: CATSPGLAGGRTYNEQFF. CDR3 DNA: TGTGCCACCAGTCCGGGACTAGCGGGGGGGCGGACCTACAATGAGCAGTTCTTC.